The 4 T cell receptor beta chains given below trace back to one sample, sequenced in a study of T-cell memory formation after mild COVID-19. Using its own MiXCR run on the 5' RACE reads, TCRdb lists one record per CDR3 protein. The repertoire holds fewer than 15,000 distinct CDR3 sequences, with 12% as singletons. Material: PBMCs or a T cell subset sorted from them (not recorded which). Source of these receptors: an adult woman who had mild COVID-19 (a few samples of this study predate the infection). Cell type and time point are not known.

At least ten counts were recorded for this clonotype. V gene TRBV29-1 combines with J gene TRBJ1-2; 8 bases agree with TRBD1. V shed 2 bases, J shed 7 bases, and the junction held 9 bases outside the gene matches. The V gene's germline CDR1 is SQVTM and CDR2 ANQGSEA. The CDR3 consists of 14 residues. The CDR3 region has the DNA TGCAGCGTTGAATTCGGGTCAGGGGGCAGTGGCTACACCTTC. It encodes CSVEFGSGGSGYTF.

This clonotype is labeled as medium-sized. This sequence joins TRBV12-3 or TRBV12-4 and TRBJ1-5, with D possibly being TRBD1 (5 bases). CDR3 length: 16 residues. V gave up 6 bases and J gave up 1 base, with 16 bases separating them. Here the CDR3 reads CASSLAPWGSNQPQHF. DNA of the CDR3: TGTGCCAGCAGCCTCGCTCCTTGGGGGAGCAATCAGCCCCAGCATTTT.

The rearrangement joins TRBV12-3 or TRBV12-4 to TRBJ2-1; 7 positions match TRBD2. Unmatched junction bases numbered 9, after V lost 8 bases and J lost 8 bases. CDR3 length: 13 amino acids. The CDR3 nucleotides read TGTGCCAGCTGTGCTAGCGGTGCCGATGAGCAGTTCTTC. It yields the protein CASCASGADEQFF.

Details on this clonotype: This could be a read error, since a much larger clone is one nucleotide away. This rearrangement joins TRBV14 to TRBJ2-5, with D tentatively TRBD2 (5 bases). Germline CDR1 SGHDN, CDR2 FVKESK. The CDR3 loop spans 16 amino acids. The CDR3 DNA reads as TGTGCCAGCAGCCTTAGACGGAGGACCAACCAAGATACCCAGTACTTC. It specifies CASSLRRRTNQDTQYF.